The 19 T cell receptor beta chains listed next were all sequenced from one sample in a study of T cells in Graves' hyperthyroidism and ophthalmopathy. Regions amplified from RNA transcripts were the TCR beta CDR3 regions. Carried out on the TCR CDR3, a first-round RT-PCR used the HTBI primer set. Each CDR3 protein is one row after TCRdb ran MiXCR on the multiplex PCR reads. The data contain more than 500,000 distinct CDR3 sequences, roughly 46% of them singletons. The sample comprised peripheral blood or thyroid tissue (not recorded which). The receptors shown here come from an adult woman with Graves' disease, either hyperthyroidism or ophthalmopathy (not recorded which).

The chain is built from TRBV20-1 and TRBJ2-7; D may be TRBD1 or TRBD2 (5 bases each). Trimming removed 1 base at V and 7 bases at J, with 20 bases between. Germline CDR1 is DFQATT and CDR2 is SNEGSKA (reference sequence). The CDR3 has 15 residues. The CDR3 loop is CSARAHVSWGGEQYF. The CDR3 DNA reads TGCAGTGCTAGAGCGCACGTCTCGTGGGGCGGGGAGCAGTACTTC.

This clonotype was found a few times. A single base separates this from a much larger clone, so it may be a read error. This chain uses TRBV15 with TRBJ1-5; D remains unclear. This CDR3 has 14 residues. The V gene's germline CDR1 is LNHNV and CDR2 YYDKDF (reference sequence). The CDR3 reads CATGRDFSNQPQHF. The CDR3 DNA sequence: TGTGCCACCGGCAGAGATTTTAGCAATCAGCCCCAGCATTTT. Combining the CDR3 with reference TRBV15 and TRBJ1-5 gives the whole variable domain DAMVIQNPRYQVTQFGKPVTLSCSQTLNHNVMYWYQQKSSQAPKLLFHYYDKDFNNEADTPDNFQSRRPNTSFCFLDIRSPGLGDTAMYLCATGRDFSNQPQHFGDGTRLSIL.

J is TRBJ2-2 and V is TRBV6-5; 11 bases match TRBD2. The junction had 4 bases not matched to a gene; V was cut back by 4 bases and J by 6 bases. The germline gives CDR1 MNHEY, CDR2 SVGAGI. The CDR3 runs to 15 residues. The CDR3 nucleotides are TGTGCCAGCAGTTCCCCTAGCGGGAGGCCCGGGGAGCTGTTTTTT. Residues: CASSSPSGRPGELFF.

Turning to this clonotype: A read error is possible here, since a much larger clone lies one base away. No conserved phenylalanine or tryptophan ends this CDR3, so it is likely a read error. The gene calls are TRBV5-1 and TRBJ1-1, with D maybe TRBD1 (6 bases). The CDR3 covers 15 residues. Germline CDR1 SGHRS, CDR2 YFSETQ. V lost 2 bases, J lost 4 bases, and 15 bases lay in between. The CDR3, as DNA: TGCGCCAGCAGCTTTTTACCACAGGGCGGCACTGAAGCTTTCCTT. Translation: CASSFLPQGGTEAFL.

This clonotype was seen more than once but under ten times. This chain joins TRBV15 and TRBJ2-5; D may be TRBD2 (6 bases). The germline V gene encodes CDR1 LNHNV and CDR2 YYDKDF (reference sequence). Between the trimmed V and J ends, which lost 3 bases and 2 bases, there was a span of 16 bases. The CDR3 runs 16 residues. The CDR3 coding sequence is TGTGCCACCAGCAGCCCGAGAACGGGGGTGCAAGAGACCCAGTACTTC. This encodes CATSSPRTGVQETQYF. Combining the CDR3 with reference TRBV15 and TRBJ2-5 gives the whole variable domain DAMVIQNPRYQVTQFGKPVTLSCSQTLNHNVMYWYQQKSSQAPKLLFHYYDKDFNNEADTPDNFQSRRPNTSFCFLDIRSPGLGDTAMYLCATSSPRTGVQETQYFGPGTRLLVL.

Concerning this clonotype: A clone one base away is much larger, so this may be a read error. The rearrangement joins TRBV4-1 to TRBJ1-2; a possible D gene is TRBD1 (5 bases). Germline V gives CDR1 MGHRA, CDR2 YSYEKL. V was pared by 1 base and J by 3 bases, with 6 bases between. This CDR3 has 13 residues. CDR3 loop: CASSQVGDYGYTF. In DNA form, the CDR3 reads TGCGCCAGCAGCCAAGTGGGGGACTATGGCTACACCTTC.

The V and J genes are TRBV20-1 and TRBJ1-5, with D possibly TRBD1 on 6 matching bases. V was pared by 3 bases and J by 7 bases, with 13 bases between. The V gene's germline CDR1 is DFQATT and CDR2 SNEGSKA (reference sequence). This CDR3 region has 13 residues. Here the CDR3 reads CSASRGRMQPQHF. CDR3 bases: TGCAGTGCTAGCAGGGGAAGGATGCAGCCCCAGCATTTT.

The chain couples TRBV20-1 to TRBJ1-2; D perhaps matches TRBD1 (5 bases). In germline, CDR1 is DFQATT, CDR2 SNEGSKA (reference sequence). The CDR3 is 12 residues long. Trimming left V 2 bases short and J 5 bases short, with 9 bases between. The CDR3 nucleotides are TGCAGTGCTAGACGGGGCCGGTATGGCTACACCTTC. Protein product: CSARRGRYGYTF.

This clonotype was found once. This chain uses TRBV2 with TRBJ1-1, with a possible D match to TRBD1 (5 bases). This CDR3 has 14 amino acids. V was cut by 2 bases and J by 3 bases, with 10 bases left in between. CDR1 SNHLY and CDR2 FYNNEI come from the germline V gene. This CDR3 reads CASSERGSYTEAFF. The CDR3 DNA is TGTGCCAGCAGTGAAAGGGGTTCGTACACTGAAGCTTTCTTT.

This clonotype was recorded at least ten times. V gene TRBV20-1 combines with J gene TRBJ1-1; unclear D gene. V lost 4 bases and J lost 1, with 7 bases in between. From germline, CDR1 is DFQATT and CDR2 SNEGSKA (reference sequence). This CDR3 has 12 residues. The CDR3 sequence: CSANFQNTEAFF. The CDR3 DNA is TGCAGTGCTAATTTCCAGAACACTGAAGCTTTCTTT.

At least ten counts were recorded for this clonotype. The V and J genes are TRBV20-1 and TRBJ1-1, with D tentatively TRBD1 (5 bases). Trimming stripped 0 bases from V and 3 bases from J, with 11 bases between. Per the germline V gene, CDR1 is DFQATT and CDR2 is SNEGSKA (reference sequence). The CDR3 loop spans 14 amino acids. The CDR3 DNA reads TGCAGTGCTAGAGATGGGGGTCGGTACACTGAAGCTTTCTTT. This codes for CSARDGGRYTEAFF.

As concerns this clonotype: A much larger clone differs from this one at a single base, so this may be a read error. The rearrangement links TRBV9 to TRBJ2-2; 7 bases match TRBD1. The trim removed 4 bases at V and 4 bases at J, leaving 7 bases unmatched. The CDR3 covers 15 residues. Looked up from germline, CDR1 is SGDLS and CDR2 is YYNGEE. The CDR3 DNA follows: TGTGCCAGCAGCCCTACAGGGGCCAGCACCGGGGAGCTGTTTTTT. Residues: CASSPTGASTGELFF.

The sample holds a few counts of this clonotype. The chain joins TRBV4-1 to TRBJ2-2, with D maybe TRBD1 (6 bases). The germline V and J ends were trimmed by 3 bases and 7 bases, with 12 bases remaining between them. The CDR3 has 14 amino acids. From germline, CDR1 is MGHRA and CDR2 YSYEKL. Here the CDR3 reads CASSHRGDIGELFF. CDR3 in DNA: TGCGCCAGCAGCCACCGAGGGGACATCGGGGAGCTGTTTTTT.

The chain carries TRBV10-3 and TRBJ1-2; TRBD1 is a possible D gene (5 bases). Germline CDR1 is ENHRY and CDR2 is SYGVKD. V was pared by 2 bases and J by 8 bases, with 15 bases between. The CDR3 has 14 amino acids. CDR3 loop: CAISEAGSSGGYTF. CDR3 in DNA: TGTGCCATCAGTGAGGCAGGGTCTAGTGGCGGCTACACCTTC.

This clonotype was found many times. The genes are TRBV4-1 and TRBJ2-7, with D uncertain. The CDR3 has 19 residues. The V end lost 2 bases, the J end lost 3 bases, and 26 bases lay between the germline ends. Looked up from germline, CDR1 is MGHRA and CDR2 is YSYEKL. The CDR3 DNA reads as TGCGCCAGCAGCCAATTGTTACCCAGCCCTCGAGTGGGTGACTACGAGCAGTACTTC. The encoded protein is CASSQLLPSPRVGDYEQYF.

This clonotype was found a few times. The chain couples TRBV2 to TRBJ2-6; possible D gene TRBD1, 6 bases. The V gene's germline CDR1 is SNHLY and CDR2 FYNNEI. The V end was cut by 5 bases, the J end by 4 bases, with 9 bases between. The CDR3 has 14 amino acids. The CDR3 DNA sequence: TGTGCCAGCAGTACAGGGATCGGGGCCAACGTCCTGACTTTC. It specifies CASSTGIGANVLTF.

V is TRBV5-1 and J is TRBJ2-6; D uncertain. Germline V gene data show CDR1 as SGHRS and CDR2 as YFSETQ. Trimming shortened V by 1 base and J by 1 base, and 12 bases separated the two germline ends. The CDR3 is 17 residues long. The CDR3 DNA reads TGCGCCAGCAGCTTGACCGGGCCGGCATCTGGGGCCAACGTCCTGACTTTC. This gives the protein CASSLTGPASGANVLTF.

The table lists this clonotype with a few counts. This sequence joins TRBV28 and TRBJ2-2; weak D call: TRBD2 (5 bases). Trimming stripped 7 bases from V and 4 bases from J, with 10 bases between. Per germline, CDR1 MDHEN and CDR2 SYDVKM. This CDR3 is 13 amino acids long. As DNA, the CDR3 is TGTGCCAGCAATCGGGAAAGCACCGGGGAGCTGTTTTTT. Its protein product is CASNRESTGELFF.

This sequence joins TRBV9 and TRBJ1-5, with 10 nucleotides matching TRBD1. CDR1 is SGDLS, CDR2 YYNGEE, per germline. The CDR3 has 16 residues. Germline trimming cut 4 bases from V and 10 bases from J; bases unmatched to any gene: 14. This CDR3 is CASSFSSGTGVGPQHF. Here the CDR3 DNA reads TGTGCCAGCAGCTTTTCCTCTGGGACAGGGGTAGGCCCCCAGCATTTT.